This passage covers 10 T cell receptor beta chains from one sample sequenced in a study of T cells in women clearing cervical HPV infection. The assay was immunoSEQ multiplex PCR, and TCRdb's table has in-frame clones only and misses some. Found here are about 35,000 clones; the top ten clones hold 1.6%. Material: blood buffy coat. Source of these receptors: a woman aged 18 to 75 with a cervical HPV16 infection that either progressed to CIN3+ or cleared (not recorded which).

Concerning this clone: The read terminates 3 residues before the CDR3 end, so the remaining end is supplied by the germline J gene. The chain recombines TRBV29-1 with TRBJ1-1, with 12 bases aligning to TRBD1. Germline V gives CDR1 SQVTM, CDR2 ANQGSEA. The CDR3 has 13 amino acids. V gave up 6 bases and J gave up 6 bases; unmatched junction bases: 5. The sequenced CDR3 bases are TGCAGCGTAGCCGGGACAGGGGGCTCTGAA. It encodes CSVAGTGGSE. In full, the CDR3 reads CSVAGTGGSEAFF.

On this clone itself: The CDR3 is cut off 3 residues early in the read; its end comes from the germline J gene. The chain recombines TRBV14 with TRBJ2-2, with a tentative D call TRBD2 (5 bases). The CDR3 is 12 residues long. Germline V gives CDR1 SGHDN, CDR2 FVKESK. The part of the CDR3 DNA that was read is TGTGCCAGCAGCCAAGGGAGCGGAAAG. Translating gives CASSQGSGK. The whole CDR3 reads CASSQGSGKLFF.

About this clone itself: The CDR3 goes on 3 residues after the read ends, and that part is filled in from the germline J gene. The chain is built from TRBV20-1 and TRBJ2-2; TRBD2 matches at 14 bases. Losses at the gene ends were 3 bases for V and 6 bases for J; bases not matched to a gene: 6. There are 16 residues in the CDR3. Germline V gives CDR1 DFQATT, CDR2 SNEGSKA (reference sequence). This chain's CDR3 is CSASLGLAGEAGELFF. The sequenced part of the CDR3 DNA is TGCAGTGCTAGCTTGGGACTAGCGGGAGAAGCCGGGGAG.

Details on this clone: The sequence runs out 3 residues before the end of the CDR3; the remainder is reconstructed from the germline J gene. The chain uses TRBV18 and TRBJ1-2, with 10 bases fitting TRBD1. Per germline, CDR1 KGHSH and CDR2 LQKENI. The CDR3 contains 15 residues. J lost 3 bases, V lost 3 bases, and 4 bases had no gene match. CDR3 DNA, as far as it was read: TGTGCCAGCTCACCCCAGACAGGGGGCTACTATGGC. This encodes CASSPQTGGYYG. The whole CDR3 protein reads CASSPQTGGYYGYTF.

In the case of this clone: The observed sequence ends 3 residues before the CDR3 terminus, with the missing tail filled in from the germline J gene. This rearrangement joins TRBV20-1 to TRBJ2-3, with 8 bases that match TRBD1. Germline V gives CDR1 DFQATT, CDR2 SNEGSKA (reference sequence). CDR3 length equals 15 residues. The CDR3 spells CSARVLQGAQETQYF. Incomplete CDR3 DNA: TGCAGTGCTAGAGTTCTCCAGGGGGCTCAAGAGACG.

For this clone: The read ends 3 residues early relative to the CDR3; the germline J gene fills the gap. The chain has TRBV19 and TRBJ1-4; TRBD1 agrees at 10 bases. In germline, CDR1 is LNHDA, CDR2 SQIVND (reference sequence). The CDR3 is 15 amino acids. The DNA read from the CDR3 is TGTGCCAGTAGAGAGGGACAGGGGATCAATTCACCA. Its translation is CASREGQGINSP. The entire CDR3 sequence reads CASREGQGINSPLFF. The full variable domain, its missing parts supplied by reference TRBV19 and TRBJ1-4, is DGGITQSPKYLFRKEGQNVTLSCEQNLNHDAMYWYRQDPGQGLRLIYYSQIVNDFQKGDIAEGYSVSREKKESFPLTVTSAQKNPTAFYLCASREGQGINSPLFFGSGTQLSVL.

Turning to this clone: The sequence runs out 3 residues before the end of the CDR3; the remainder is reconstructed from the germline J gene. The chain has TRBV5-4 and TRBJ2-3, with a weak D call TRBD2 (6 bases). Germline V CDR1 and CDR2: SGHNT, YYREEE (reference sequence). V was cut by 4 bases and J by 2 bases, with 17 bases left in between. This CDR3 comprises 16 residues. The CDR3 bases that were read are TGTGCCAGCAGCGTTACCGGGACTTGGAACACAGATACG. This encodes CASSVTGTWNTDT. The whole CDR3 reads CASSVTGTWNTDTQYF. Complete variable domain (other parts from reference TRBV5-4 and TRBJ2-3): ETGVTQSPTHLIKTRGQQVTLRCSSQSGHNTVSWYQQALGQGPQFIFQYYREEENGRGNFPPRFSGLQFPNYSSELNVNALELDDSALYLCASSVTGTWNTDTQYFGPGTRLTVL.

Details on this clone: The sequenced fragment ends 3 residues before the CDR3 boundary, so the rest is inferred from the germline J gene. The chain has TRBV7-9 and TRBJ2-1; D may be TRBD1 (5 bases). This CDR3 contains 14 residues. Trimming shortened V by 3 bases and J by 3 bases, and 9 bases separated the two germline ends. The germline V gene encodes CDR1 SEHNR and CDR2 FQNEAQ (reference sequence). Incomplete CDR3 DNA: TGTGCCAGCAGCTTTAGGGGAAACTACAATGAG. It yields the protein CASSFRGNYNE. The CDR3 in full is CASSFRGNYNEQFF.

Comments on this clone: The read halts 3 residues ahead of the CDR3 end, with the missing end drawn from the germline J gene. This sequence joins TRBV2 and TRBJ2-7, with D unclear. The germline CDR1 and CDR2 sequences are SNHLY and FYNNEI. CDR3 length: 14 amino acids. Trimming removed 6 bases at V and 4 bases at J, with 16 bases between. The CDR3 DNA, read in part, is TGTGCCAGCAGCGCGTTAGGGCCACTTTACGAG. Protein: CASSALGPLYE. The CDR3 as a whole reads CASSALGPLYEQYF.

About this clone: The sequence runs out 3 residues before the end of the CDR3; the remainder is reconstructed from the germline J gene. The chain is built from TRBV7-2 and TRBJ1-2; 9 bases are a match to TRBD1. Germline lookup yields CDR1 SGHTA and CDR2 FQGNSA. The CDR3 has 14 amino acids. V gave up 1 base and J gave up 7 bases; unmatched junction bases: 4. The CDR3 bases that were read are TGTGCCAGCAGCTTAGACAGGGGGCTGCGTGGC. Translation gives CASSLDRGLRG. The CDR3 in full is CASSLDRGLRGYTF.